Shown below are 25 T cell receptor beta chains from a single sample sequenced in a study of technical replicates of blood from a handful of donors. TCRdb keeps only in-frame clones here, not all; method: immunoSEQ multiplex PCR. Of 70,000 to 75,000 clones listed, 95% were seen once; the top ten hold approximately 0.25%. Material for sequencing was T cells isolated from PBMCs. These receptors all stem from a human donor in good health.

The chain combines TRBV7-2 with TRBJ1-5; maybe TRBD1 (6 bases). Per the germline V gene, CDR1 is SGHTA and CDR2 is FQGNSA. The CDR3 is 16 residues long. The ends were cut back, 1 base at V and 8 bases at J, with 18 bases in the middle. This chain's CDR3 is CASSLVPGALGEPQHF. CDR3 bases: TGTGCCAGCAGCTTAGTGCCAGGGGCTCTCGGCGAGCCCCAGCATTTT.

The chain links TRBV28 to TRBJ2-1, with 8 bases that match TRBD2. Germline V CDR1 and CDR2: MDHEN, SYDVKM. The junction had 2 bases not matched to a gene; V was cut back by 5 bases and J by 2 bases. This CDR3 spans 14 amino acids. CDR3 nucleotide sequence: TGTGCCAGCAGTCCGGGACTAGCCTACAATGAGCAGTTCTTC. It translates to CASSPGLAYNEQFF.

As concerns this clone: This sample also contains other DNA sequences that code for the same CDR3. The chain combines TRBV15 with TRBJ2-3; D gene uncertain. V was shortened by 1 base and J by 1 base, with 6 bases between the two germline ends. Germline V CDR1 and CDR2: LNHNV, YYDKDF (reference sequence). This CDR3 has 14 amino acids. The CDR3 DNA follows: TGTGCCACCAGCAGAGGGCTGGGCACAGATACGCAGTATTTT. It encodes CATSRGLGTDTQYF.

V usage is TRBV11-2 and J usage is TRBJ2-5; 10 nucleotides agree with TRBD2. This CDR3 comprises 15 residues. Per germline, CDR1 SGHAT and CDR2 FQNNGV. Trimming removed 5 bases from V and 3 bases from J; junction bases left unmatched: 6. Written as DNA, the CDR3 is TGTGCCAGCAGCCTAGGGACTAGCGCAGAAGAGACCCAGTACTTC. Residues: CASSLGTSAEETQYF.

The chain recombines TRBV29-1 with TRBJ2-7; TRBD1 matches at 8 bases. Germline lookup yields CDR1 SQVTM and CDR2 ANQGSEA. J lost 5 bases, V lost 6 bases, and 12 bases had no gene match. The CDR3 has 14 amino acids. The CDR3 region is CSVKTRDRFHEQYF. The CDR3 DNA follows: TGCAGCGTCAAGACCCGGGACAGGTTTCACGAGCAGTACTTC.

The V and J genes are TRBV29-1 and TRBJ2-1; 11 bases map to TRBD2. CDR1 is SQVTM, CDR2 ANQGSEA, per germline. V gave up 8 bases and J gave up 10 bases; unmatched junction bases: 4. The CDR3 is made up of 11 amino acids. The CDR3 reads CSTRLAGEQFF. The CDR3 DNA follows: TGCAGCACTAGACTAGCGGGGGAGCAGTTCTTC.

The J gene is TRBJ2-7, the V gene TRBV14, with D perhaps TRBD2 (6 bases). The CDR3 sequence is 18 residues long. Trimming cost V 3 bases and J 0 bases, with 21 bases left between them. Germline V CDR1 and CDR2: SGHDN, FVKESK. The CDR3 nucleotides read TGTGCCAGCAGCCATCCGGGGGTGATAGCGAGAAGCTCCTACGAGCAGTACTTC. Translation gives CASSHPGVIARSSYEQYF.

The rearrangement uses TRBV18 and TRBJ1-1, with D unresolved. The CDR3 is made up of 15 amino acids. Germline CDR1 is KGHSH and CDR2 is LQKENI. The ends were cut back, 2 bases at V and 0 bases at J, with 10 bases in the middle. The CDR3 region has the DNA TGTGCCAGCTCACCAATTACGGAGATGAACACTGAAGCTTTCTTT. Translated, it gives CASSPITEMNTEAFF. The full variable domain, completed using reference TRBV18 and TRBJ1-1, is NAGVMQNPRHLVRRRGQEARLRCSPMKGHSHVYWYRQLPEEGLKFMVYLQKENIIDESGMPKERFSAEFPKEGPSILRIQQVVRGDSAAYFCASSPITEMNTEAFFGQGTRLTVV.

The chain is built from TRBV28 and TRBJ2-7; the D gene is possibly TRBD1 (7 bases). Between the trimmed V and J ends, which lost 2 bases and 4 bases, there was a span of 12 bases. CDR1 MDHEN and CDR2 SYDVKM come from the germline V gene. The CDR3 is made up of 14 amino acids. Here the CDR3 DNA reads TGTGCCAGCAGTTTAGGTCAGGGGGGTTACGAGCAGTACTTC. Amino acid sequence: CASSLGQGGYEQYF.

V and J are TRBV15 and TRBJ1-2, with 7 nucleotides matching TRBD1. The V gene end was trimmed by 4 bases and the J gene end by 5 bases; junction bases not matched to a gene: 10. The CDR3 covers 15 residues. Per germline, CDR1 LNHNV and CDR2 YYDKDF (reference sequence). CDR3 DNA sequence: TGTGCCACCAGCACCGAAAGGACAGGATCATATGGCTACACCTTC. Residues: CATSTERTGSYGYTF.

The chain has TRBV9 and TRBJ2-7, with 7 bases that match TRBD2. The CDR3 covers 13 residues. Germline CDR1 is SGDLS and CDR2 is YYNGEE. V lost 1 base to trimming and J lost 6 bases; unmatched junction nucleotides: 4. CDR3 in DNA: TGTGCCAGCAGCGTAAGCGGGGATCTCGAGCAGTACTTC. Amino acid sequence: CASSVSGDLEQYF.

This clone was picked up one time. This chain uses TRBV6-6 with TRBJ2-7; TRBD1 might be the D (5 bases). CDR1 is MNHNY and CDR2 is SVGAGI in the germline V gene (reference sequence). CDR3 length equals 14 residues. The ends were cut back, 6 bases at V and 1 base at J, with 13 bases in the middle. The CDR3 protein is CASRDVDSSYEQYF. In nucleotides, the CDR3 is TGTGCCAGCAGAGATGTAGACAGTTCCTACGAGCAGTACTTC.

The chain has TRBV5-1 and TRBJ2-2; 7 nucleotides align to TRBD1. V lost 5 bases to trimming and J lost 4 bases; unmatched junction nucleotides: 5. The CDR3 is 14 amino acids. In germline, CDR1 is SGHRS, CDR2 YFSETQ. The CDR3: CASSTGVPTGELFF. For the CDR3, the DNA is TGCGCCAGCAGTACAGGGGTCCCCACCGGGGAGCTGTTTTTT.

This chain connects TRBV9 to TRBJ1-4; D not resolved. CDR1 SGDLS and CDR2 YYNGEE come from the germline V gene. There are 14 residues in the CDR3. The V and J ends lost 0 bases and 7 bases respectively, with 10 bases between them. The CDR3 protein is CASSVDPTGEKLFF. Here the CDR3 DNA reads TGTGCCAGCAGCGTAGATCCAACGGGTGAAAAACTGTTTTTT.

V usage is TRBV28 and J usage is TRBJ2-2, with a possible D match to TRBD2 (5 bases). CDR1 and CDR2 from the germline V gene are MDHEN and SYDVKM. The V end was cut by 4 bases, the J end by 10 bases, with 13 bases between. The CDR3 contains 13 residues. CDR3 bases: TGTGCCAGCAGTTCCCCTGGACTCCCGGAGCTGTTTTTT. It specifies CASSSPGLPELFF.

The chain employs TRBV4-1 and TRBJ2-7; 9 positions match TRBD1. Germline CDR1 and CDR2: MGHRA and YSYEKL. The CDR3 consists of 17 residues. The ends lost 3 bases at V and 2 bases at J; junction bases unmatched: 11. The CDR3 is CASSQTLGQGITYEQYF. The CDR3 coding sequence is TGCGCCAGCAGCCAGACTCTAGGACAGGGGATCACCTACGAGCAGTACTTC.

This clone has only a few counts. The CDR3 sequence is CASFTGVGTIGEQFF. The CDR3 coding sequence is TGTGCCAGCTTTACCGGAGTAGGGACAATCGGTGAGCAGTTCTTC. The genes are TRBV27 and TRBJ2-1; possible D gene TRBD1, 6 bases. The V end lost 8 bases, the J end lost 9 bases, and 23 bases lay between the germline ends. From germline, CDR1 is MNHEY and CDR2 SMNVEV (reference sequence). This CDR3 contains 15 residues.

The CDR3 DNA reads TGTGCCAGCAGCCTGCTTACAGGGAGGGACCCCACAGATACGCAGTATTTT. Protein: CASSLLTGRDPTDTQYF. V is TRBV7-2 and J is TRBJ2-3; maybe TRBD2 (7 bases). The CDR3 totals 17 residues. V was shortened by 5 bases and J by 2 bases, with 20 bases between the two germline ends. Germline CDR1 and CDR2: SGHTA and FQGNSA.

This chain links TRBV11-3 with TRBJ2-5; D uncertain. Per the germline V gene, CDR1 is SGHNT and CDR2 is YENEEA. This CDR3 is 13 amino acids long. V lost 2 bases and J 2 bases, leaving 6 bases between the germline ends. CDR3 sequence (DNA): TGTGCCAGCAGCTTATTCGGGCAAGAGACCCAGTACTTC. It yields the protein CASSLFGQETQYF.

This clone has only one observation. The genes are TRBV6-5 and TRBJ1-3; D call uncertain. CDR3 size: 15 residues. V was pared by 3 bases and J by 0 bases, with 9 bases between. Germline CDR1 and CDR2: MNHEY and SVGAGI. The CDR3 sequence: CASSYSDSSGNTIYF. As DNA, the CDR3 is TGTGCCAGCAGTTATTCCGATAGCTCTGGAAACACCATATATTTT.

The chain employs TRBV7-9 and TRBJ2-1, with 8 bases matching TRBD2. The trim removed 8 bases at V and 5 bases at J, leaving 8 bases unmatched. The CDR3 covers 14 residues. Per the germline V gene, CDR1 is SEHNR and CDR2 is FQNEAQ (reference sequence). The CDR3 nucleotides read TGTGCCAGCGAGCGGACTAGCTTAAACAATGAGCAGTTCTTC. Its translation: CASERTSLNNEQFF.

The chain joins TRBV4-1 to TRBJ2-1; D may be TRBD2 (6 bases). Looked up from germline, CDR1 is MGHRA and CDR2 is YSYEKL. The CDR3 is 13 amino acids. V was pared by 4 bases and J by 5 bases, with 9 bases between. CDR3 in amino acids: CASSRLEHNEQFF. DNA of the CDR3: TGCGCCAGCAGCCGACTAGAACACAATGAGCAGTTCTTC.

This clone was counted once. The chain carries TRBV6-5 and TRBJ2-2; D unresolved. Looked up from germline, CDR1 is MNHEY and CDR2 is SVGAGI. V lost 2 bases, J lost 7 bases, and 14 bases lay in between. This CDR3 is 15 amino acids long. The CDR3 sequence is CASSYTLGLSGELFF. The CDR3 DNA sequence: TGTGCCAGCAGTTACACCCTAGGCCTAAGCGGGGAGCTGTTTTTT.

The genes are TRBV6-5 and TRBJ1-6, with TRBD1 as a possible D gene (6 bases). V was shortened by 2 bases and J by 11 bases, with 13 bases between the two germline ends. CDR3 length: 14 amino acids. Germline CDR1 MNHEY, CDR2 SVGAGI. CDR3 protein: CASSYGQGQPPLHF. In DNA, the CDR3 is TGTGCCAGCAGTTACGGGCAGGGGCAACCACCCCTCCACTTT.

This clone appeared once. This chain uses TRBV29-1 with TRBJ2-1; D is uncertain. The germline V and J ends were trimmed by 5 bases and 10 bases, with 12 bases remaining between them. Germline V gene lookup returns CDR1 SQVTM and CDR2 ANQGSEA. The CDR3 runs to 11 residues. The CDR3 bases are TGCAGCGTTCAGCGCTCGTGGGAGCAGTTCTTC. It is translated as CSVQRSWEQFF.